The 16 T cell receptor beta chains given below trace back to one sample, sequenced in a study of CD8+CD57+ T cells in acquired aplastic anemia. Genomic DNA, the template, was used for profiling of the TCR beta VDJ and CDR3. TCRdb ran MiXCR on the reads and lists one entry per CDR3 protein. The sample lists some 180,000 distinct CDR3 sequences; roughly three fifths were seen once. All patients picked for sequencing had shown, by flow cytometry, an expansion of CD8+CD57+ cells. Sample: sorted CD4+, CD8+, or CD8+CD57+ T cells (not recorded which) from PBMCs. These receptors all come from a human donor with aplastic anemia.

The chain has TRBV15 and TRBJ2-2, with D possibly called TRBD1 or TRBD2 (6 bases each). Germline CDR1 reads LNHNV; CDR2 reads YYDKDF (reference sequence). Trimming cost V 8 bases and J 0 bases, with 13 bases left between them. The CDR3 loop spans 15 amino acids. CDR3 coding DNA: TGTGCCACCGGGGGCGGGACATCGAACACCGGGGAGCTGTTTTTT. Its translation: CATGGGTSNTGELFF.

In this sample, this clonotype turned up once. The chain uses TRBV7-8 and TRBJ2-2, with 9 bases lining up with TRBD1. Germline assignment: CDR1 SGHVS and CDR2 FQNEAQ. The J segment lost 6 bases and the V segment lost 5 bases, leaving 10 bases of the junction unmatched. The CDR3 totals 16 residues. The CDR3 loop reads CASSIRDRDESGELFF. CDR3 DNA: TGTGCCAGCAGCATCCGGGACAGGGATGAATCCGGGGAGCTGTTTTTT.

The chain is built from TRBV7-9 and TRBJ1-2, with 7 bases that match TRBD1. Germline CDR1 is SEHNR and CDR2 is FQNEAQ (reference sequence). With 4 bases clipped from V and 7 bases from J, the junction kept 12 bases outside the gene matches. The CDR3 has 15 amino acids. Here the CDR3 reads CASSSRTGWEAGYTF. The CDR3 region has the DNA TGTGCCAGCAGCTCCCGGACAGGATGGGAAGCTGGCTACACCTTC.

This clonotype was observed many times. J is TRBJ1-6 and V is TRBV20-1; maybe TRBD1 (5 bases). V was clipped by 0 bases and J by 10 bases, with 19 bases between them. The V gene's germline CDR1 is DFQATT and CDR2 SNEGSKA (reference sequence). This CDR3 has 16 amino acids. CDR3 protein: CSAREGPTVTMSPLHF. CDR3 coding DNA: TGCAGTGCTAGAGAGGGGCCGACGGTTACCATGTCACCCCTCCACTTT.

The rearrangement links TRBV7-2 to TRBJ1-1; possible D gene TRBD1, 5 bases. Germline V gives CDR1 SGHTA, CDR2 FQGNSA. Trimming removed 4 bases from V and 0 bases from J, with 21 bases in between. The CDR3 loop spans 18 amino acids. DNA for the CDR3: TGTGCCAGCAGCTCTGAGCGGGACCCACATCGCCTGAACACTGAAGCTTTCTTT. This sequence encodes CASSSERDPHRLNTEAFF.

The CDR3 coding sequence is TGTGCCAGCAGCCAAACGCCCTTACTCTACACCTTC. It encodes CASSQTPLLYTF. The chain joins TRBV14 to TRBJ1-2; D is unresolved. Trimming left V 2 bases short and J 10 bases short, with 11 bases between. Germline-derived CDR1 and CDR2 are SGHDN and FVKESK. The length of the CDR3 is 12 residues.

This chain joins TRBV28 and TRBJ2-7, with D unresolved. There are 12 residues in the CDR3. CDR1 MDHEN and CDR2 SYDVKM come from the germline V gene. V lost 2 bases and J 6 bases, leaving 8 bases between the germline ends. In DNA form, the CDR3 reads TGTGCCAGCAGTTTACCAGTCGCCGAGCAGTACTTC. This gives the protein CASSLPVAEQYF.

The chain employs TRBV4-1 and TRBJ1-2, with no clear D. CDR3 length: 14 residues. Germline loops: CDR1 MGHRA, CDR2 YSYEKL. V lost 0 bases and J 6 bases, leaving 11 bases between the germline ends. DNA of the CDR3: TGCGCCAGCAGCCAAGATCGGGGAAGGAATGGCTACACCTTC. Encoded protein: CASSQDRGRNGYTF.

V is TRBV9 and J is TRBJ1-4; maybe TRBD1 (5 bases). Germline CDR1 and CDR2: SGDLS and YYNGEE. Trimming removed 0 bases from V and 4 bases from J, with 10 bases in between. The CDR3 has 15 residues. The CDR3 region has the DNA TGTGCCAGCAGCGTAGAAGGGGCCCTTAATGAAAAACTGTTTTTT. It translates to CASSVEGALNEKLFF.

The genes are TRBV7-8 and TRBJ2-5; no definite D call. Trimming took off 0 bases at V and 5 bases at J, with 16 bases between the two ends. Germline V gene lookup returns CDR1 SGHVS and CDR2 FQNEAQ. The CDR3 covers 16 residues. In DNA, the CDR3 is TGTGCCAGCAGCTTAGCCGGCAGGTCGAAGTGGGAGACCCAGTACTTC. Translation: CASSLAGRSKWETQYF.

The chain links TRBV7-2 to TRBJ2-2, with 10 bases aligning to TRBD2. Germline CDR1 and CDR2: SGHTA and FQGNSA. CDR3 length: 14 residues. V shed 6 bases and J 8 bases; nucleotides not matched to a gene: 6. The CDR3 DNA follows: TGTGCCAGCAGGAGGACTAGCGGCGGGGGGGAGCTGTTTTTT. Its translation is CASRRTSGGGELFF.

The sample holds many counts of this clonotype. The V call is TRBV3-1, the J call TRBJ2-3; D is undetermined. The CDR3 is made up of 15 amino acids. Germline CDR1 and CDR2: LGHDT and YNNKEL (reference sequence). V dropped 1 base and J dropped 1 base, with 9 bases sitting between them. The CDR3 here is CASSQGLVGTDTQYF. The CDR3, as DNA: TGTGCCAGCAGCCAAGGCCTAGTAGGCACAGATACGCAGTATTTT.

On this clonotype itself: A much bigger clone sits one base away, suggesting this may be a read error. The chain links TRBV7-6 to TRBJ2-3; TRBD1 matches at 10 bases. The CDR3 consists of 16 residues. Germline V gene lookup returns CDR1 SGHVS and CDR2 FNYEAQ. CDR3 nucleotides: TGTGCCAGCAGCCCGAGGACAGGGGGAGGGTCAGATACGCGGTATTTT. It encodes CASSPRTGGGSDTRYF.

The J gene is TRBJ2-6, the V gene TRBV6-5; D is unclear. V was clipped by 5 bases and J by 4 bases, with 15 bases between them. The CDR3 runs to 16 residues. From germline, CDR1 is MNHEY and CDR2 SVGAGI. CDR3 protein: CASSPTWEWGANVLTF. For the CDR3, the DNA is TGTGCCAGCAGTCCAACATGGGAATGGGGGGCCAACGTCCTGACTTTC.

J is TRBJ2-1 and V is TRBV4-2; D possibly uses TRBD1 or TRBD2 (5 bases each). The ends were cut back, 4 bases at V and 4 bases at J, with 14 bases in the middle. CDR3 length: 15 amino acids. Germline CDR1 is LGHNA and CDR2 is YNFKEQ. The CDR3 protein is CASSPERGPYNEQFF. CDR3 nucleotides: TGTGCCAGCAGCCCAGAACGGGGCCCTTACAATGAGCAGTTCTTC.

A word on this clonotype: It may be a read error: a sequence one base away is much more abundant. The genes are TRBV7-9 and TRBJ2-5, with D uncertain. CDR3 length: 13 amino acids. Per the germline V gene, CDR1 is SEHNR and CDR2 is FQNEAQ (reference sequence). CDR3 loop: CASTLGGLETQYF. CDR3 nucleotide sequence: TGTGCCAGCACCTTAGGCGGCTTGGAGACCCAGTACTTC. The whole variable domain, remainder taken from reference TRBV7-9 and TRBJ2-5, is DTGVSQNPRHKITKRGQNVTFRCDPISEHNRLYWYRQTLGQGPEFLTYFQNEAQLEKSRLLSDRFSAERPKGSFSTLEIQRTEQGDSAMYLCASTLGGLETQYFGPGTRLLVL.